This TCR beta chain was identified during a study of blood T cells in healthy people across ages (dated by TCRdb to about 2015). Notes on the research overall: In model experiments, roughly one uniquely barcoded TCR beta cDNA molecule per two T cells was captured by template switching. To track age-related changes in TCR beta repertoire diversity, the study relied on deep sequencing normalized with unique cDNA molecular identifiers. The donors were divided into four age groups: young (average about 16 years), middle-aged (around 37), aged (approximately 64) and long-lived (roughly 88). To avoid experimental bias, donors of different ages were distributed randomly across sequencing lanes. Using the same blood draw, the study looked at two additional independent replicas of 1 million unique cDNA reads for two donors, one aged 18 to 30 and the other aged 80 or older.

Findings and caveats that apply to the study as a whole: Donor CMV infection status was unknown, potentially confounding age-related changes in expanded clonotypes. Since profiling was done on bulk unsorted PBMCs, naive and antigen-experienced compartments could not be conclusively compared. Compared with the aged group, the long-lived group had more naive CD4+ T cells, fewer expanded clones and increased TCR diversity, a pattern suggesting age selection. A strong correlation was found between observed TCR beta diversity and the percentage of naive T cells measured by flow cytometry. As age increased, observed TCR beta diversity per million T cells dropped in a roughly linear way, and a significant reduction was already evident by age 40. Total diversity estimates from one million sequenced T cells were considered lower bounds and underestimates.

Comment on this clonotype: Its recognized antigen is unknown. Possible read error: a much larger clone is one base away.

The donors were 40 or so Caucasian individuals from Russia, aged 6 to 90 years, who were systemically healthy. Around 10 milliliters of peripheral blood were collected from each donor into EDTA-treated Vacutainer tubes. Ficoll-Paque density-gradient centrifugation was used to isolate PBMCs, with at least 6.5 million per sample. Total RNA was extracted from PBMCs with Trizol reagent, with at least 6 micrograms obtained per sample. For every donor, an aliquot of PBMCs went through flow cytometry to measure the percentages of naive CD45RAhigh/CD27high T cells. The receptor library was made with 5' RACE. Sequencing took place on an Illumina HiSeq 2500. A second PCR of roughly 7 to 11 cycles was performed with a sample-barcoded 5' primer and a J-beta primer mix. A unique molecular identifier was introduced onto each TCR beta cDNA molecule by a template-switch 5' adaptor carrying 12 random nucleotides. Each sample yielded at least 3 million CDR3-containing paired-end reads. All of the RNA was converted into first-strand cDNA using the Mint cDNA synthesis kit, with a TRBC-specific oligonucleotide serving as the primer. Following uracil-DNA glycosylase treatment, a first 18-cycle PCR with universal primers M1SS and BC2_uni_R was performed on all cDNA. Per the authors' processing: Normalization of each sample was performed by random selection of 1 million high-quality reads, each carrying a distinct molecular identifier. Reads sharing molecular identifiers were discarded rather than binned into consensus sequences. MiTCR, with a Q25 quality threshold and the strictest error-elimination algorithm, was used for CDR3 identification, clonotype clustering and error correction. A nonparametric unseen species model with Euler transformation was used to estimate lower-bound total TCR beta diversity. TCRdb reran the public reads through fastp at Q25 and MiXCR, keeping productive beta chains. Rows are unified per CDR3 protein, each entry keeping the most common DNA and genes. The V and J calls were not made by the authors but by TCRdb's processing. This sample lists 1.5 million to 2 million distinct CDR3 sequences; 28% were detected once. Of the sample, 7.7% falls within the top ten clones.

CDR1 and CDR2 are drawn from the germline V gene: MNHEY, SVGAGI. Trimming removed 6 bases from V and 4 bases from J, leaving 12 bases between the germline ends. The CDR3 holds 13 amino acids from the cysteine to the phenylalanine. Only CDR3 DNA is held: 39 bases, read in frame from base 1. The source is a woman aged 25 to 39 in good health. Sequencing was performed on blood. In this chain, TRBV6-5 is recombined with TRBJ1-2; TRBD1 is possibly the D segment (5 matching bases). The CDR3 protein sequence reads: CASSHDSLYGYTF. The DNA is TGTGCCAGCAGCCACGACAGCCTCTATGGCTACACCTTC.